This record looks at one T cell receptor (beta chain) sequence and its context. The data were obtained in a study of blood T cell repertoires in COVID-19. The data were produced by immunoSEQ multiplex PCR, yet TCRdb's version contains in-frame clones alone and is incomplete. The table includes around 310,000 clones, around nine tenths detected once. Trimming cost V 2 bases and J 6 bases; bases outside gene matches: 9. Germline lookup yields CDR1 SGHRS and CDR2 YFSETQ. The CDR3 sequence is 16 residues long. Donors of Cohort 3 who recovered were those that had two negative PCRs, clearance, or symptom resolution.

The rearrangement links TRBV5-1 to TRBJ2-1; 9 positions match TRBD2. The source is a woman in her thirties who had recovered from COVID-19. The sequenced sample was PBMCs or T cells enriched from blood (not recorded which). The CDR3 region is CASSLAAGGPGNEQFF. CDR3 nucleotides: TGCGCCAGCAGCTTAGCGGCGGGAGGGCCGGGCAATGAGCAGTTCTTC.